Listed here is a single T cell receptor beta chain. Germline CDR1 reads MNHNS; CDR2 reads SASEGT. The CDR3 has 15 residues. Between the trimmed V and J ends, which lost 1 base and 4 bases, there was a span of 12 bases. This sample is drawn from a study of blood T cell repertoires in COVID-19. Across the study: COVID-19 samples collected from the United States, Italy and Spain covered acute and convalescent phases. T cells, B-cell-depleted T cells, or PBMCs provided the cDNA or gDNA that served as material.

Under the authors' procedure: Amplification with reference gene primers provided the estimates of nucleated cell counts. TCRdb keeps only in-frame clones here, not all; method: immunoSEQ multiplex PCR. V, J and clone size are taken as reported in that table, and D and trimming were inferred from the DNA itself. The sample records 50,000 to 60,000 clones, about 88% being singletons. This TCR was recovered from a man aged 55 to 70 with active COVID-19. The rearrangement links TRBV6-1 to TRBJ2-3, with TRBD2 as a possible D gene (6 bases). Sequences were obtained from peripheral blood. Written as DNA, the CDR3 is TGTGCCAGCAGTGAAGAGGAGGGGAATGCAGATACGCAGTATTTT. Its protein is CASSEEEGNADTQYF.